This T cell receptor (beta chain) was documented in a study of blood T cell repertoires in COVID-19. Sequencing was performed with immunoSEQ multiplex PCR; in TCRdb, only in-frame clones are kept and a portion is missing. The sample contains roughly 300,000 clones, around 86% of which appear only once. The material sequenced was PBMCs or T cells enriched from blood (not recorded which). The sequence derives from a man younger than 45 who had recovered from COVID-19.

The CDR3 sequence is CATSRDPRAGAGNTIYF. The CDR3 coding sequence is TGTGCCACCAGCAGAGACCCCCGGGCAGGGGCTGGAAACACCATATATTTT. The V gene is TRBV15, the J gene TRBJ1-3, with D possibly being TRBD1 (6 bases). The ends were cut back, 0 bases at V and 2 bases at J, with 14 bases in the middle. This CDR3 is built from 17 residues. Germline loops: CDR1 LNHNV, CDR2 YYDKDF (reference sequence).